This T cell receptor beta chain is from a study of technical replicates of blood from several donors. Libraries were prepared by immunoSEQ multiplex PCR; TCRdb keeps only in-frame clonotypes and omits some of them. In the table there are fewer than 85,000 clones, around 96% of which are singletons. The germline V gene encodes CDR1 SGDLS and CDR2 YYNGEE. V trimming: 3 bases; J trimming: 4 bases; junction bases outside the gene matches: 6. The CDR3 consists of 14 residues. The clonotype originates from a human donor in good health. The sample was T cells isolated from PBMCs. The chain links TRBV9 to TRBJ2-5, with TRBD1 identical over 7 bases. For the CDR3, the DNA is TGTGCCAGCAGCGCCGAGGGGGCAGGAGAGACCCAGTACTTC. Protein sequence: CASSAEGAGETQYF.